These 18 T cell receptor beta chains were all obtained from the same sample, sequenced in a study of cytomegalovirus exposure and HLA in healthy donors (dated by TCRdb to 2015 to 2018). Libraries were prepared through the immunoSEQ multiplex PCR assay. For the multiplex PCR, a mixture combining 60 forward primers for TCR Vbeta segments and 13 reverse primers for TCR Jbeta segments was used. TCRdb provides this immuneACCESS table in a form limited to in-frame rearrangements. Some clones are lacking; in checked studies, under half of them reflect an unresolved V gene, and why the rest are absent is not known. The sample profile shows fewer than 90,000 clones; about 80% of them were found once. The top ten hold nearly 6% of the sample. Sequenced sample: PBMCs. The receptors shown here come from a female donor in good health and CMV-seronegative.

The rearrangement joins TRBV19 to TRBJ2-1, with 12 bases matching TRBD2. The trim removed 5 bases at V and 5 bases at J, leaving 4 bases unmatched. Germline CDR1 and CDR2: LNHDA and SQIVND (reference sequence). CDR3 size: 15 residues. Here the CDR3 reads CASSVLAGGDNEQFF. In DNA form, the CDR3 reads TGTGCCAGTAGTGTACTAGCGGGAGGCGACAATGAGCAGTTCTTC.

V usage is TRBV4-3 and J usage is TRBJ1-1; D perhaps matches TRBD1 (5 bases). The V gene's germline CDR1 is LGHNA and CDR2 YSLEER. V gave up 0 bases and J gave up 7 bases, with 15 bases separating them. CDR3 size: 15 residues. For the CDR3, the DNA is TGCGCCAGCAGCCAAGAGGCCAGGGTGTTGGATGAAGCTTTCTTT. Its protein is CASSQEARVLDEAFF.

This clone came up a few times. The chain is built from TRBV19 and TRBJ2-6, with 8 bases identical to TRBD1. This CDR3 is built from 15 residues. J was trimmed by 2 bases and V by 6 bases; bases with no gene match: 3. CDR1 is LNHDA, CDR2 SQIVND, per germline (reference sequence). CDR3 in DNA: TGTGCCAGTAGGGCAGGGGGCGCTGGGGCCAACGTCCTGACTTTC. This codes for CASRAGGAGANVLTF.

V and J are TRBV9 and TRBJ2-7; 12 positions agree with TRBD2. This CDR3 contains 15 residues. The germline V gene has CDR1 SGDLS and CDR2 YYNGEE. J was trimmed by 6 bases and V by 3 bases; bases with no gene match: 7. The CDR3 DNA follows: TGTGCCAGCAGCGCCACTAGCGGGGGGATGGCCGAGCAGTACTTC. Amino acids: CASSATSGGMAEQYF. Full variable domain (remainder filled in from reference TRBV9 and TRBJ2-7): DSGVTQTPKHLITATGQRVTLRCSPRSGDLSVYWYQQSLDQGLQFLIQYYNGEERAKGNILERFSAQQFPDLHSELNLSSLELGDSALYFCASSATSGGMAEQYFGPGTRLTVT.

The V gene is TRBV23-1, the J gene TRBJ1-1; D gene ambiguous. TRBV23-1 is known as an ORF, though its function is uncertain. This CDR3 has 15 amino acids. V was trimmed by 0 bases and J by 0 bases, leaving 8 bases between them. Written as DNA, the CDR3 is TGCGCCAGCAGTCAATCTTACAGTTTGAACACTGAAGCTTTCTTT. Its protein is CASSQSYSLNTEAFF.

The chain links TRBV5-1 to TRBJ2-1, with a weak D call TRBD1 (5 bases). CDR1 is SGHRS, CDR2 YFSETQ, per germline. Deletions cut 7 bases from V and 2 bases from J, with 13 bases between. There are 14 residues in the CDR3. CDR3 in DNA: TGCGCCAGCGCCCCAGGGTACCCCTACAATGAGCAGTTCTTC. It yields the protein CASAPGYPYNEQFF.

The chain is built from TRBV9 and TRBJ2-5; 8 nucleotides align to TRBD1. CDR1 is SGDLS, CDR2 YYNGEE, per germline. This CDR3 contains 15 residues. After removal of 3 bases from V and 4 bases from J, the junction contained 8 bases not matched to a gene. CDR3: CASSATGVAGETQYF. The CDR3 DNA follows: TGTGCCAGCAGCGCGACAGGGGTGGCAGGAGAGACCCAGTACTTC.

The chain couples TRBV29-1 to TRBJ2-5; D is undetermined. V lost 5 bases and J lost 0, with 7 bases in between. The CDR3 totals 12 residues. CDR1 and CDR2 (germline): SQVTM, ANQGSEA. The CDR3 bases are TGCAGCGTTTCTCTGTACCAAGAGACCCAGTACTTC. As protein: CSVSLYQETQYF.

This chain uses TRBV28 with TRBJ2-7; 10 positions agree with TRBD2. The V gene's germline CDR1 is MDHEN and CDR2 SYDVKM. With 6 bases clipped from V and 6 bases from J, the junction kept 5 bases outside the gene matches. The CDR3 extends over 13 amino acids. The CDR3, as DNA: TGTGCCAGCAGAACTAGCGGGACAGGCGAGCAGTACTTC. Amino acids: CASRTSGTGEQYF.

The rearrangement links TRBV6-4 to TRBJ2-1; D is perhaps TRBD1 (5 bases). There are 13 residues in the CDR3. Trimming pared 3 bases from V and 8 bases from J, leaving 11 bases between. CDR1 and CDR2 from the germline V gene are MRHNA and SNTAGT. The CDR3 sequence: CASSEYLQDEQFF. The DNA for the CDR3 is TGTGCCAGCAGTGAGTACTTACAGGATGAGCAGTTCTTC.

This chain joins TRBV11-1 and TRBJ2-7; tentatively, D is TRBD1 (6 bases). The CDR3 is 13 residues long. The germline V gene has CDR1 SGHAT and CDR2 FQDESV (reference sequence). V was trimmed by 3 bases and J by 6 bases, leaving 12 bases between them. The CDR3 DNA is TGTGCCAGCAGCTTTTACCAGGGGTTCGAGCAGTACTTC. The encoded protein is CASSFYQGFEQYF.

The rearrangement joins TRBV5-6 to TRBJ2-5; D unclear. CDR1 and CDR2 (germline): SGHDT, YYEEEE. CDR3 size: 14 residues. The V and J ends lost 4 bases and 1 base respectively, with 11 bases between them. As DNA, the CDR3 is TGTGCCAGCAGCCTGACATCCTCCCAAGAGACCCAGTACTTC. This codes for CASSLTSSQETQYF.

This rearrangement joins TRBV1 to TRBJ2-7; the DNA was not used to check the table's D call, TRBD1. TRBV1 is assigned pseudogene status. The length of the CDR3 is 15 residues. CDR3 in DNA: TGCACCAGCAGCCACTATCTGAACGGGACAGGGGGCCCGTACTTC. Encoded protein: CTSSHYLNGTGGPYF.

The chain joins TRBV18 to TRBJ1-3, with a tentative D call TRBD1 (5 bases). Germline CDR1 KGHSH, CDR2 LQKENI. This CDR3 is built from 17 residues. The V and J ends lost 4 bases and 0 bases respectively, with 16 bases between them. The CDR3 DNA is TGTGCCAGCTCACGGGTGCAGGGACTGAGCTCTGGAAACACCATATATTTT. It yields the protein CASSRVQGLSSGNTIYF.

The chain couples TRBV15 to TRBJ1-3; 7 nucleotides align to TRBD1. This CDR3 is built from 15 residues. Germline assignment: CDR1 LNHNV and CDR2 YYDKDF (reference sequence). V lost 3 bases and J lost 3; bases outside the gene matches: 5. The DNA of the CDR3 is TGTGCCACCAGCAGGTCAGGGGGTCGTGGAAACACCATATATTTT. Its translation is CATSRSGGRGNTIYF.

The chain recombines TRBV4-1 with TRBJ2-1, with TRBD2 identical over 11 bases. The CDR3 spans 17 residues. Trimming took 4 bases from V and 5 from J; bases not matched to a gene: 10. Germline-derived CDR1 and CDR2 are MGHRA and YSYEKL. The CDR3 spells CASSRTDSGRVDNEQFF. The CDR3 nucleotides are TGCGCCAGCAGCCGAACAGATAGCGGGAGGGTCGACAATGAGCAGTTCTTC.

The chain joins TRBV6-6 to TRBJ2-1, with D maybe TRBD2 (5 bases). The CDR3 contains 15 residues. From germline, CDR1 is MNHNY and CDR2 SVGAGI (reference sequence). Trimming took off 5 bases at V and 9 bases at J, with 20 bases between the two ends. The CDR3 DNA sequence: TGTGCCAGCAGTGCCAGCGGTCGACCGGGCCGTGAGCAGTTCTTC. The encoded protein is CASSASGRPGREQFF.

The chain uses TRBV4-3 and TRBJ2-1; possible D gene TRBD1, 5 bases. This CDR3 region has 15 residues. Germline V gene sequence: CDR1 LGHNA, CDR2 YSLEER. Trimming cost V 1 base and J 1 base, with 8 bases left between them. The CDR3 nucleotides read TGCGCCAGCAGCCAAGTGCAGGGTTCCTACAATGAGCAGTTCTTC. Its protein product is CASSQVQGSYNEQFF.